Described below is a single T cell receptor (beta chain) sequence and its context. This entry comes from a study of Ad26.COV2.S vaccination and SARS-CoV-2 variants. Profiled with immunoSEQ multiplex PCR; TCRdb holds only in-frame clones, not every one. The sample gives a few hundred thousand clones, approximately 90% of which show up once; approximately 1.9% is in the top ten. Described treatment: about 20 received Ad26.COV2.S at low or high dose, single or two shots; about five received placebo; per-sample allocation not given. Collection of samples fell on day 63 after the first vaccine or placebo injection. Material: peripheral blood, obtained in a trial of Ad26.COV2.S vaccine versus placebo. This receptor was obtained from a person aged 18 to 65 who received the Ad26.COV2.S COVID-19 vaccine or a placebo.

This CDR3 reads CASSLGQGETPYEQYF. The DNA of the CDR3 is TGTGCCAGCAGCTTAGGTCAAGGGGAGACCCCATACGAGCAGTACTTC. V usage is TRBV11-2 and J usage is TRBJ2-7; D might be TRBD1 or TRBD2, each matching 5 bases. The CDR3 runs to 16 residues. CDR1 is SGHAT and CDR2 is FQNNGV in the germline V gene. V lost 1 base to trimming and J lost 4 bases, with 17 bases between them.